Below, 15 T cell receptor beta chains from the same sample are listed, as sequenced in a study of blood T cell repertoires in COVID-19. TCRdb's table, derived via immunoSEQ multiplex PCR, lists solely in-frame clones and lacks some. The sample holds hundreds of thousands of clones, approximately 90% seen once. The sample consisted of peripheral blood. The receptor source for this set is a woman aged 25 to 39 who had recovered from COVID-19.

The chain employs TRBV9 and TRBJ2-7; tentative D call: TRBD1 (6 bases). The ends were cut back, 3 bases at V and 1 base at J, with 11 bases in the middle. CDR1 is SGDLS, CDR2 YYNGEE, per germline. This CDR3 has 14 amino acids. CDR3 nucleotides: TGTGCCAGCAGCGCATCGGGACAATCCTACGAGCAGTACTTC. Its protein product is CASSASGQSYEQYF.

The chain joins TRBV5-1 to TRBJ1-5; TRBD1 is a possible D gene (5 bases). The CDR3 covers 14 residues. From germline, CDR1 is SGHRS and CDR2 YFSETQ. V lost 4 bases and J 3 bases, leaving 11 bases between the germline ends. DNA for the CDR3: TGCGCCAGCAGCCCGGCAGGGTACAATCAGCCCCAGCATTTT. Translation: CASSPAGYNQPQHF.

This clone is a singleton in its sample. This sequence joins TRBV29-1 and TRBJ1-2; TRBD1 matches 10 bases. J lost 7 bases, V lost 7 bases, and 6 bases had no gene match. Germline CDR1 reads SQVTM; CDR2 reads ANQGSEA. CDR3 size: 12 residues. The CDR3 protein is CSAGRTGGGYTF. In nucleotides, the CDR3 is TGCAGCGCCGGGAGGACAGGGGGTGGCTACACCTTC. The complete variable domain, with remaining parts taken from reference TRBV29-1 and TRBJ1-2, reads SAVISQKPSRDICQRGTSLTIQCQVDSQVTMMFWYRQQPGQSLTLIATANQGSEATYESGFVIDKFPISRPNLTFSTLTVSNMSPEDSSIYLCSAGRTGGGYTFGSGTRLTVV.

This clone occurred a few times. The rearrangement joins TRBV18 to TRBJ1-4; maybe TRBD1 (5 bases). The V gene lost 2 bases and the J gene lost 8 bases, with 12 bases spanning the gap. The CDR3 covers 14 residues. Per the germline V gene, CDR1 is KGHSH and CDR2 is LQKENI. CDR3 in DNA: TGTGCCAGCTCACCAGAAGGGGTAGGCGAAAAACTGTTTTTT. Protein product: CASSPEGVGEKLFF.

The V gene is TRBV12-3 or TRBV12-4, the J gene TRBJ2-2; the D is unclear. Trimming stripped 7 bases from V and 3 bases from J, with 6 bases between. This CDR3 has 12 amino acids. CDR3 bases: TGTGCCAGCACCTCTGACACCGGGGAGCTGTTTTTT. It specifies CASTSDTGELFF.

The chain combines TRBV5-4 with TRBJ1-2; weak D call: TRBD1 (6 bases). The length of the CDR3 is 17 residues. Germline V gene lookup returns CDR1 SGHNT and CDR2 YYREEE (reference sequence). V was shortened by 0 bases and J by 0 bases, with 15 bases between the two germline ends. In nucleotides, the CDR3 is TGTGCCAGCAGCTTGGCGGGCACAGGGAGTGCTAACTATGGCTACACCTTC. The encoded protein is CASSLAGTGSANYGYTF.

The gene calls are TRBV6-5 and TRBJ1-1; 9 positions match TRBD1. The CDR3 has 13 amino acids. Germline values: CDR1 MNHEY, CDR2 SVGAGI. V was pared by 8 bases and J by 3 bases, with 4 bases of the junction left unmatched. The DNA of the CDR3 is TGTGCCAGCCGGACAGGGGAGGACACTGAAGCTTTCTTT. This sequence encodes CASRTGEDTEAFF.

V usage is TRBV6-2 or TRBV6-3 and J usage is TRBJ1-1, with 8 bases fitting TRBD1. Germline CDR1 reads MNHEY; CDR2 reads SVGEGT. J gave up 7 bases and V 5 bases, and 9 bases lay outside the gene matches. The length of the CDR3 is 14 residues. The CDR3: CASSRSGGGGEAFF. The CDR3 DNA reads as TGTGCCAGCAGTCGGTCAGGGGGCGGTGGTGAAGCTTTCTTT.

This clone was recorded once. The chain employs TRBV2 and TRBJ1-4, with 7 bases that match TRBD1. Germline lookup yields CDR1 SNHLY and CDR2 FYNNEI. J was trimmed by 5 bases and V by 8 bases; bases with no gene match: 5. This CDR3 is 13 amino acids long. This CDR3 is CASAGTENEKLFF. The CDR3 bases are TGTGCCAGCGCCGGGACAGAGAATGAAAAACTGTTTTTT.

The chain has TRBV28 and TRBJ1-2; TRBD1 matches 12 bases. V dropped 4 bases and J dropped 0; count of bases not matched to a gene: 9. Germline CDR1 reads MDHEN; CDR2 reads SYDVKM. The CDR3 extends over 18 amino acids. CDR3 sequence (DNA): TGTGCCAGCAGTTGGATACCGGGACAGGGGGCGCCTAACTATGGCTACACCTTC. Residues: CASSWIPGQGAPNYGYTF.

In nucleotides, the CDR3 is TGTGCCAGCAGTTTACAGGGTTTCAACACTGAAGCTTTCTTT. Its protein is CASSLQGFNTEAFF. The chain couples TRBV6-2 or TRBV6-3 to TRBJ1-1, with D perhaps matching TRBD1 (6 bases). Trimming removed 4 bases at V and 2 bases at J, with 11 bases between. The CDR3 has 14 amino acids. CDR1 and CDR2 from the germline V gene are MNHEY and SVGEGT.

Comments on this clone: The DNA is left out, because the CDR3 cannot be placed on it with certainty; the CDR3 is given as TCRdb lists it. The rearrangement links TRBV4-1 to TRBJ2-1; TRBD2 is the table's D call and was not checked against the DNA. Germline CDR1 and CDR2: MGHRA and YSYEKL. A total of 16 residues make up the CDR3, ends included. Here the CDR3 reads CASSQGLAGVARGTFF.

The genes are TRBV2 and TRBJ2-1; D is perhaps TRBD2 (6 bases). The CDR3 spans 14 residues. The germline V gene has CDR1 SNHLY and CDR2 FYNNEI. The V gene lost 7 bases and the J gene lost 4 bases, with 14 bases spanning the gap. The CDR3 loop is CASIPGELYNEQFF. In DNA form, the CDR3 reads TGTGCCAGCATCCCGGGGGAGTTATACAATGAGCAGTTCTTC.

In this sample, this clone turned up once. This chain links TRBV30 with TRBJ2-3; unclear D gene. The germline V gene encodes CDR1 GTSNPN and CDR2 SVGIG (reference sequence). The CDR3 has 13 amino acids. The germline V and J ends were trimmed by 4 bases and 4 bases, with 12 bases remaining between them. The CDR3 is CAWKELIPDTQYF. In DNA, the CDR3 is TGTGCCTGGAAGGAGCTTATCCCAGATACGCAGTATTTT.

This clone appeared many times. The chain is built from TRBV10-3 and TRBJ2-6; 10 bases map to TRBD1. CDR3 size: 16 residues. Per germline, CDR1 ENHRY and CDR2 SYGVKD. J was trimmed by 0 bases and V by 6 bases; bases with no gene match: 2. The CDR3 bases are TGTGCCATCAGCTGGACAGGGGGCTCTGGGGCCAACGTCCTGACTTTC. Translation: CAISWTGGSGANVLTF.